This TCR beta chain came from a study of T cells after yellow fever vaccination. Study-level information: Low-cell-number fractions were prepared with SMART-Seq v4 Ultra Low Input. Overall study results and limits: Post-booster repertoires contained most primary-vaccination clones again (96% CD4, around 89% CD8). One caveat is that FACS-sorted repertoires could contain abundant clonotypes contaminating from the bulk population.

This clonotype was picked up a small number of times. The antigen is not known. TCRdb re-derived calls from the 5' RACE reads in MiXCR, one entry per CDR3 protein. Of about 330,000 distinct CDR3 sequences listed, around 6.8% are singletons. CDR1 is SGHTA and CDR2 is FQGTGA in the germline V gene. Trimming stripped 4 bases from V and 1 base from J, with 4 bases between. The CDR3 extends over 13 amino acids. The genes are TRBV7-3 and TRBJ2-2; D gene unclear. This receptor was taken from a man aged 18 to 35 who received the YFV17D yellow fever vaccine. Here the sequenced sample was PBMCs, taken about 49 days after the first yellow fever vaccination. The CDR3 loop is CASSSMNTGELFF. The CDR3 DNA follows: TGTGCCAGCAGCTCAATGAACACCGGGGAGCTGTTTTTT. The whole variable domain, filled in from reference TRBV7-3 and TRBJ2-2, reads GAGVSQTPSNKVTEKGKYVELRCDPISGHTALYWYRQSLGQGPEFLIYFQGTGAADDSGLPNDRFFAVRPEGSVSTLKIQRTERGDSAVYLCASSSMNTGELFFGEGSRLTVL.